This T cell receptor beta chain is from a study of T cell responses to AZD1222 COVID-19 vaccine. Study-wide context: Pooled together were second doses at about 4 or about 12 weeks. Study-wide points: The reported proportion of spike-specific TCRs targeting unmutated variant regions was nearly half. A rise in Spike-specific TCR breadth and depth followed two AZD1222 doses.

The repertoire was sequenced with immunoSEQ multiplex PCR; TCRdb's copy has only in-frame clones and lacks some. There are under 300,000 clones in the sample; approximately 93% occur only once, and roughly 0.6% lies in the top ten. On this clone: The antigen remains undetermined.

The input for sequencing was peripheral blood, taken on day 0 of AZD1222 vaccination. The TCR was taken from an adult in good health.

The CDR3 region is CASSVAGTPYNEQFF. The CDR3, as DNA: TGTGCCAGCAGCGTAGCCGGGACACCCTACAATGAGCAGTTCTTC. The chain uses TRBV9 and TRBJ2-1; the D gene is possibly TRBD1 (6 bases). This CDR3 has 15 amino acids. V lost 0 bases to trimming and J lost 2 bases, with 9 bases between them. Germline V gene data show CDR1 as SGDLS and CDR2 as YYNGEE.